These T cell receptor beta chains were read from a single sample in a study of identical twins. TCRdb itself ran the 5' RACE reads through MiXCR, one entry per CDR3 protein. The sample lists some 1,700,000 distinct CDR3 sequences, under 35% seen once, with about 0.3% in the top ten. Material: cord blood. These receptors were obtained from a newborn girl in good health. Both conserved end residues are part of each CDR3. The D gene is left open where the match is weak. Rows may omit the clone size; those that give it use once, few, many or a size class.

J,V,size,D,DNA,CDR3
TRBJ1-5,TRBV5-1,many,TRBD1,TGCGCCAGCTCCCGGGGGACAGACAATCAGCCCCAGCATTTT,CASSRGTDNQPQHF
TRBJ1-5,TRBV27,-,-,TGTGCCAGCAGTAGTACGAGTGGATTCAATCAGCCCCAGCATTTT,CASSSTSGFNQPQHF
TRBJ2-7,TRBV7-2,-,TRBD2,TGTGCCAGCAGCTTATTTAACGGGGGGGCTATTAGCTCCTACAATGAGCAGTACTTC,CASSLFNGGAISSYNEQYF
TRBJ2-3,TRBV10-1,-,TRBD2,TGCGCCAGCGGTCTCGCGGGGGAAGATACGCAGTATTTT,CASGLAGEDTQYF
TRBJ2-1,TRBV21-1,-,-,TGTGCCAGCAGGAGACAGCTCCATTACAATGAGCAGTTCTTC,CASRRQLHYNEQFF
TRBJ2-4,TRBV28,-,TRBD1,TGTGCCAGCTCCAGGGACAGAGGAGTCAAAAACATTCAGTACTTC,CASSRDRGVKNIQYF
TRBJ1-2,TRBV4-2,few,-,TGTGCCAGCAGCCAAGAAGGGTCGAAGACGGGCAACTACACCTTC,CASSQEGSKTGNYTF
TRBJ2-7,TRBV3-1,-,-,TGTGCCAGCAGCCAAGAGCCCAGGCGAGCCGGGCAGTACTTC,CASSQEPRRAGQYF
TRBJ1-5,TRBV27,few,-,TGTGCCAGCAGTCCCGCGTTCGGTCAGCCCCAGCATTTT,CASSPAFGQPQHF
TRBJ2-7,TRBV20-1,-,-,TGCAGTGCCGTGACTCCCAGCGAGCAGTACTTC,CSAVTPSEQYF
TRBJ1-2,TRBV7-9,few,TRBD1,TGTGCCAGCAGCTTAGGGAGGGGGCAGGAAGGCTACACCTTC,CASSLGRGQEGYTF
TRBJ1-1,TRBV4-2,-,-,TGTGCCAGCAGCCAAGATCGAGGACAGAACACTGAAGCTTTCTTT,CASSQDRGQNTEAFF
TRBJ2-1,TRBV7-2,few,TRBD2,TGTGCCAGCAGCTTATGGCGGGGGGGCTCCTACAATGAGCAGTTCTTC,CASSLWRGGSYNEQFF
TRBJ1-5,TRBV20-1,-,-,TGCAGTGCTAGAATGGGGCGGGATCAGCCCCAGCATTTT,CSARMGRDQPQHF
TRBJ2-1,TRBV12-5,-,-,TGTGCTAGTGGTTTCGGGACTTGCGTTGGTCATGAGCAGTTCTTC,CASGFGTCVGHEQFF
TRBJ2-3,TRBV24-1,-,-,TGTGCCACCAGTGAGTGGTCGTTGGACTCCTTCACAGATACGCAGTATTTT,CATSEWSLDSFTDTQYF
TRBJ1-6,TRBV7-9,few,-,TGTGCCAGCAGCACCTCGGCCCCGTCAGGGTATAATTCACCCCTCCACTTT,CASSTSAPSGYNSPLHF